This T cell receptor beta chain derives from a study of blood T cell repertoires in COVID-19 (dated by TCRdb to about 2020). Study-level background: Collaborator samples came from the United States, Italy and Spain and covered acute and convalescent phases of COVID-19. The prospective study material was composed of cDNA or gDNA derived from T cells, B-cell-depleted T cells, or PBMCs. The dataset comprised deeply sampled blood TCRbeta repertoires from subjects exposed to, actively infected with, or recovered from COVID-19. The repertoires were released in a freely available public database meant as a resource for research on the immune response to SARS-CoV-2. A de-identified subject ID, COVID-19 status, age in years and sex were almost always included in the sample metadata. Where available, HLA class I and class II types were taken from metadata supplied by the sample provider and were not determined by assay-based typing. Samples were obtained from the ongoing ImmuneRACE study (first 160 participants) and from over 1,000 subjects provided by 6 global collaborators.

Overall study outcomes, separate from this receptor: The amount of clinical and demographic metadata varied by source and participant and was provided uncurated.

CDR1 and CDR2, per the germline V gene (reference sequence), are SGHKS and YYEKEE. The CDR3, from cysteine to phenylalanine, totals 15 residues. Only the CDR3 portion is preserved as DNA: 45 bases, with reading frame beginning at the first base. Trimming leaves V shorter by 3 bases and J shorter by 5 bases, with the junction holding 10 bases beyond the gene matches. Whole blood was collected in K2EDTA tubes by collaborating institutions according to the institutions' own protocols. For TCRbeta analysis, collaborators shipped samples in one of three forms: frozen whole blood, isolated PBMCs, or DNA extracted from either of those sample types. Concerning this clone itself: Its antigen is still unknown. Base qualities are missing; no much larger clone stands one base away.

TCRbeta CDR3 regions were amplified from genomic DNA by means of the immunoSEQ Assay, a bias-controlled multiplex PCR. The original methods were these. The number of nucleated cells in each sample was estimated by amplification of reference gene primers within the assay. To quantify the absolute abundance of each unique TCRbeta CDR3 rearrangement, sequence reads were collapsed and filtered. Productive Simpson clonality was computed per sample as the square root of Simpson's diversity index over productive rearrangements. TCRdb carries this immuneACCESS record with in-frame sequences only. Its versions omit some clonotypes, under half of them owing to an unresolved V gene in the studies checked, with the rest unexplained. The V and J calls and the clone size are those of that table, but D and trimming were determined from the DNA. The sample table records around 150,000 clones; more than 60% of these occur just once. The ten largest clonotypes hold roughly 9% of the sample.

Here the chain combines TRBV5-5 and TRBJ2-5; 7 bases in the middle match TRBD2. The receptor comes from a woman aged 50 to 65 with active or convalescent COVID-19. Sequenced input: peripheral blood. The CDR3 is CASSYPGEGWETQYF. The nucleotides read TGTGCCAGCAGCTACCCCGGGGAGGGGTGGGAGACCCAGTACTTC.